This entry features one T cell receptor beta chain sequence. Its target is unknown. The source of the sample is a study of cytotoxic CD8 clonotypes in ibrutinib-treated CLL. In the study overall: Of the patients, over ten were relapsed/refractory, around 16 treatment-naive and roughly 17 IGHV unmutated. Study observations and caveats: Exceeding age-matched healthy donors, baseline clonality also tracked the counts of circulating CD8+ T cells. Different sampling times were used for sustained-remission and progressing patients.

The V and J ends lost 5 bases and 2 bases respectively, with 10 bases between them. The germline V gene has CDR1 SQVTM and CDR2 ANQGSEA. This CDR3 has 13 amino acids. Clones were read by immunoSEQ multiplex PCR, and TCRdb kept only the in-frame ones, dropping some. This sample has 90,000 to 95,000 clones, with roughly 80% found just once. Genomic DNA in a quantity of 1.5 to 2 micrograms was derived from cryopreserved PBMCs for TCR beta libraries. This TCR was sampled from a human donor with chronic lymphocytic leukemia. Sequences were derived from PBMCs, sampled after 24 months of ibrutinib treatment. The chain couples TRBV29-1 to TRBJ2-1; a possible D gene is TRBD1 (5 bases). The CDR3 region has the DNA TGCAGCGTTCGGACACAGACCTACAATGAGCAGTTCTTC. Translating it yields CSVRTQTYNEQFF.